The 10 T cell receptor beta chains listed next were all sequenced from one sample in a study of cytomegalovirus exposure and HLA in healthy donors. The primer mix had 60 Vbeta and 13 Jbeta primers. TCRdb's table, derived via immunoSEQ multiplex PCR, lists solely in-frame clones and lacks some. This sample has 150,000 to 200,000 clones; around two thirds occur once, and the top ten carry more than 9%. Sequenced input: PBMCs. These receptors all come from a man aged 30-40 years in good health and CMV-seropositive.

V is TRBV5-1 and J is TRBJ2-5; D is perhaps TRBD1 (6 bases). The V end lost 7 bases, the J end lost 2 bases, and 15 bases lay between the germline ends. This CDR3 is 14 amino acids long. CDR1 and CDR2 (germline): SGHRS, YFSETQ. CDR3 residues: CASSPGTIQETQYF. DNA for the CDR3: TGCGCCAGCTCCCCGGGGACAATTCAAGAGACCCAGTACTTC.

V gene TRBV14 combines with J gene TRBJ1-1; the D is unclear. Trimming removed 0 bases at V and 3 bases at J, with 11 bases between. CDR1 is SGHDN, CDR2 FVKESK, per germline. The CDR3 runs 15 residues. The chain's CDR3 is CASSQELGQDTEAFF. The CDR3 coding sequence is TGTGCCAGCAGCCAAGAACTGGGCCAGGACACTGAAGCTTTCTTT.

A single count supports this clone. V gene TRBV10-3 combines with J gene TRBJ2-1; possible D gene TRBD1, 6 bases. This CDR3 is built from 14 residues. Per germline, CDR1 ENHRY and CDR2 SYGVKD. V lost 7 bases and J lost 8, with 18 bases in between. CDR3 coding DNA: TGTGCCATCAAGTGGGGTGGGGGCGCAGATGAGCAGTTCTTC. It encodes CAIKWGGGADEQFF.

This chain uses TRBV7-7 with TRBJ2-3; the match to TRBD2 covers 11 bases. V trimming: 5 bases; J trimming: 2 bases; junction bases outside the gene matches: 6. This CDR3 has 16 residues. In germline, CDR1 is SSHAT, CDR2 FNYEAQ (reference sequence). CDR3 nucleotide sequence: TGTGCCAGCAGCCTCGGGACTAGCGGAACCACAGATACGCAGTATTTT. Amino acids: CASSLGTSGTTDTQYF.

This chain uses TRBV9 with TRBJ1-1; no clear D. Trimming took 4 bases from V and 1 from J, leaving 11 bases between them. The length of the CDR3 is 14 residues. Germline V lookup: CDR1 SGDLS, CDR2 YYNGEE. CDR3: CASSPAHRNTEAFF. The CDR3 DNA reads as TGTGCCAGCAGCCCAGCCCACAGGAACACTGAAGCTTTCTTT.

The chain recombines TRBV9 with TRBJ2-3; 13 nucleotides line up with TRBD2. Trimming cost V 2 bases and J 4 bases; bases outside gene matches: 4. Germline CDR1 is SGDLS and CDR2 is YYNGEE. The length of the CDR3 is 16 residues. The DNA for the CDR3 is TGTGCCAGCAGCGTGGCCGGACTAGCGGGAGCAGATACGCAGTATTTT. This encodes CASSVAGLAGADTQYF.

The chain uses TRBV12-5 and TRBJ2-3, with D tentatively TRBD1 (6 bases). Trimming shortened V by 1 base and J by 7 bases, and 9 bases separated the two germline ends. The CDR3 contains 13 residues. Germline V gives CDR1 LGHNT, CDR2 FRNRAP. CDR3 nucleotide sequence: TGTGCTAGTGGTTTGGCACAGGGAAATACGCAGTATTTT. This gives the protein CASGLAQGNTQYF. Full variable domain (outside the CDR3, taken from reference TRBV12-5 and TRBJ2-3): DARVTQTPRHKVTEMGQEVTMRCQPILGHNTVFWYRQTMMQGLELLAYFRNRAPLDDSGMPKDRFSAEMPDATLATLKIQPSEPRDSAVYFCASGLAQGNTQYFGPGTRLTVL.

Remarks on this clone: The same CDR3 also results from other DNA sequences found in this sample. This CDR3 reads CASSLGQGAYNEQFF. The CDR3 coding sequence is TGCGCCAGCAGCCTTGGACAGGGAGCCTACAATGAGCAGTTCTTC. The rearrangement joins TRBV5-1 to TRBJ2-1, with TRBD1 matching 8 bases. Germline CDR1 is SGHRS and CDR2 is YFSETQ. The CDR3 loop spans 15 amino acids. Germline trimming cut 4 bases from V and 2 bases from J; bases unmatched to any gene: 5.

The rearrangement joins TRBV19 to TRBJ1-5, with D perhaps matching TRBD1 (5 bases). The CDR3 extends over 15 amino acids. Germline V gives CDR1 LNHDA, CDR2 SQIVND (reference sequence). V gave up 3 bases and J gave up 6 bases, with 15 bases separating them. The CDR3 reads CASSIQGGPSQPQHF. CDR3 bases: TGTGCCAGTAGTATCCAGGGTGGTCCAAGTCAGCCCCAGCATTTT. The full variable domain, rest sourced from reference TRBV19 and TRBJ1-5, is DGGITQSPKYLFRKEGQNVTLSCEQNLNHDAMYWYRQDPGQGLRLIYYSQIVNDFQKGDIAEGYSVSREKKESFPLTVTSAQKNPTAFYLCASSIQGGPSQPQHFGDGTRLSIL.

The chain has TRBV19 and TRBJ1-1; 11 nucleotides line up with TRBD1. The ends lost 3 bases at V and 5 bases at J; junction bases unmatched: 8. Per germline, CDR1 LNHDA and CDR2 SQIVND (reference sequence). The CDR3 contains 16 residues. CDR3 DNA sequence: TGTGCCAGTAGTATGGGACAGGGGGTAAGATGGACTGAAGCTTTCTTT. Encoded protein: CASSMGQGVRWTEAFF.